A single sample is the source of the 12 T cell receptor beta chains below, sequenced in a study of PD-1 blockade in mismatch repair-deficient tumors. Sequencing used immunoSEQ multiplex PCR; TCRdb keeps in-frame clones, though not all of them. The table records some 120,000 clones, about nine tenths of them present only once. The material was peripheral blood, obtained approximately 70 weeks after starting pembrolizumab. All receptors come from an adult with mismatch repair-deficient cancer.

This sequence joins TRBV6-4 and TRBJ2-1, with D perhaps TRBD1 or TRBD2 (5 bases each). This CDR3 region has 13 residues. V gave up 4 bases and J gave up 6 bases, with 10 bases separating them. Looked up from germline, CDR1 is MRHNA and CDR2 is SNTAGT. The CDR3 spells CASSVAQGNEQFF. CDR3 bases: TGTGCCAGCAGTGTAGCGCAGGGCAATGAGCAGTTCTTC.

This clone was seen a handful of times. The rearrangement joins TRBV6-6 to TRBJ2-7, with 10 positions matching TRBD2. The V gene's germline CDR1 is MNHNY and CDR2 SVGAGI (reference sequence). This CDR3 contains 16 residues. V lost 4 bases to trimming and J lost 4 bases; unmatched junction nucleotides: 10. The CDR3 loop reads CASSFPLAGGGYEQYF. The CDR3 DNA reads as TGTGCCAGCAGTTTCCCCTTAGCGGGAGGAGGGTACGAGCAGTACTTC.

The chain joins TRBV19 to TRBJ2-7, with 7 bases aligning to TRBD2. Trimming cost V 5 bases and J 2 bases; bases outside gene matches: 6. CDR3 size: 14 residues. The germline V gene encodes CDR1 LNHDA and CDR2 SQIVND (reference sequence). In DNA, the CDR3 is TGTGCCAGTAGTCCGTGGACTAGTCCCTACGAGCAGTACTTC. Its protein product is CASSPWTSPYEQYF. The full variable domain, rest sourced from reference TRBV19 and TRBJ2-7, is DGGITQSPKYLFRKEGQNVTLSCEQNLNHDAMYWYRQDPGQGLRLIYYSQIVNDFQKGDIAEGYSVSREKKESFPLTVTSAQKNPTAFYLCASSPWTSPYEQYFGPGTRLTVT.

The CDR3 DNA is TGTGCCAGCAGCCGAGGGGGGGATCCCAAAAACATTCAGTACTTC. Translation: CASSRGGDPKNIQYF. The chain combines TRBV7-6 with TRBJ2-4; tentative D call: TRBD2 (7 bases). The CDR3 length is 15 residues. Trimming stripped 5 bases from V and 2 bases from J, with 13 bases between. The germline CDR1 and CDR2 sequences are SGHVS and FNYEAQ.

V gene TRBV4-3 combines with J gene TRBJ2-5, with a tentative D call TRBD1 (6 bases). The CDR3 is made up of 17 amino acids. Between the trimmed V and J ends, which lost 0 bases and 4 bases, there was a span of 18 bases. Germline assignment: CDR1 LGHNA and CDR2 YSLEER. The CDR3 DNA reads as TGCGCCAGCAGCCAAGAAGGCTTACAGGGACGGGCAGAGACCCAGTACTTC. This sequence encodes CASSQEGLQGRAETQYF.

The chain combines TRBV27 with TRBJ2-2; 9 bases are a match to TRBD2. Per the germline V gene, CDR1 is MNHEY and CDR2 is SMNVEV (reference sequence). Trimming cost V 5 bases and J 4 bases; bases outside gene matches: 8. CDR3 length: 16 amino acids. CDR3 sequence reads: CASSILAGASTGELFF. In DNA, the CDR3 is TGTGCCAGCAGTATCTTAGCGGGAGCTTCCACCGGGGAGCTGTTTTTT.

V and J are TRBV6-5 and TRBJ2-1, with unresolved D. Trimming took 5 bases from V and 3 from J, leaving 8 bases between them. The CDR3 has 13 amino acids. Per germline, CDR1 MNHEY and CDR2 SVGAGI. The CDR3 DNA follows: TGTGCCAGCAGTGTAGGAGACTACAATGAGCAGTTCTTC. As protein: CASSVGDYNEQFF.

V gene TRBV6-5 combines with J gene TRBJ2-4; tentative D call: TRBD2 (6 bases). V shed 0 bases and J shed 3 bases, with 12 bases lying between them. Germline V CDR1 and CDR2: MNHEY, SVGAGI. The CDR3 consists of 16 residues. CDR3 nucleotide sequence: TGTGCCAGCAGTTACTCGACGAGGGGAGGCAAAAACATTCAGTACTTC. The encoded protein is CASSYSTRGGKNIQYF.

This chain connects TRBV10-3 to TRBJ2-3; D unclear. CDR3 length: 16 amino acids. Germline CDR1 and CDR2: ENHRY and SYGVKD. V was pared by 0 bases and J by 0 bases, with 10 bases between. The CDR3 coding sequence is TGTGCCATCAGTGAGTCGGGTCTAGGGAGCACAGATACGCAGTATTTT. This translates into CAISESGLGSTDTQYF.

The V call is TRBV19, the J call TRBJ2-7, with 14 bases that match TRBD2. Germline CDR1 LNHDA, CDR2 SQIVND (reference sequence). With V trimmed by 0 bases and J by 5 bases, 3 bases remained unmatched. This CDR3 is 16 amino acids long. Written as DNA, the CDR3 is TGTGCCAGTAGTATAGAGGGACTAGCGGGAGCCAACGAGCAGTACTTC. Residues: CASSIEGLAGANEQYF. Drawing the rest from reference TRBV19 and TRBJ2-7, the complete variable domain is DGGITQSPKYLFRKEGQNVTLSCEQNLNHDAMYWYRQDPGQGLRLIYYSQIVNDFQKGDIAEGYSVSREKKESFPLTVTSAQKNPTAFYLCASSIEGLAGANEQYFGPGTRLTVT.

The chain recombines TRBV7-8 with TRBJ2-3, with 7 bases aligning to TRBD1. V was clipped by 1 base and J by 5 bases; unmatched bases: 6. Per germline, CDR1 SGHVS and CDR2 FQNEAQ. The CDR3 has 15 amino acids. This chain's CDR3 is CASSLGQGLGDTQYF. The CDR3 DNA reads TGTGCCAGCAGCTTAGGACAGGGATTAGGAGATACGCAGTATTTT. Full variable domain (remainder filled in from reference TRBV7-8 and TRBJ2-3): GAGVSQSPRYKVAKRGQDVALRCDPISGHVSLFWYQQALGQGPEFLTYFQNEAQLDKSGLPSDRFFAERPEGSVSTLKIQRTQQEDSAVYLCASSLGQGLGDTQYFGPGTRLTVL.

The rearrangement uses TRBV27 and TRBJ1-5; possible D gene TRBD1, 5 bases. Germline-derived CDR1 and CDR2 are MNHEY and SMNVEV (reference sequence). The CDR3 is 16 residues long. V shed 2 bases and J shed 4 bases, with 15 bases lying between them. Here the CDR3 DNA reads TGTGCCAGCAGTTTAAAGGCAGGGACGGGTAATCAGCCCCAGCATTTT. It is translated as CASSLKAGTGNQPQHF.